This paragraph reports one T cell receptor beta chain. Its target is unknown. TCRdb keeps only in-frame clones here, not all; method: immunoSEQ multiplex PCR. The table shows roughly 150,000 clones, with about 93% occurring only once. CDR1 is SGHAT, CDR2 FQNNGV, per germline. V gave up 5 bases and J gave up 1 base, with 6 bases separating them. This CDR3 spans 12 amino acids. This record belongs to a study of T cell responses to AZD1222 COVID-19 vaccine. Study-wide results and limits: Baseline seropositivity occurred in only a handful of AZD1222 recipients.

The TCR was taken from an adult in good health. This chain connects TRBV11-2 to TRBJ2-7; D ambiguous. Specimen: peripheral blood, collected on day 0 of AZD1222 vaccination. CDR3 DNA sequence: TGTGCCAGCAGCCAAATTTCCTACGAGCAGTACTTC. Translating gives CASSQISYEQYF.